The 5 T cell receptor beta chains in this list originate from one sample, sequenced in a study of memory CD4+ T cells and cytomegalovirus serostatus. Single viable CD3+CD4+CD8-CD45RO+ cells were sorted as the memory CD4+ T cells. The assay was immunoSEQ multiplex PCR, and TCRdb's table has in-frame clones only and misses some. In the table there are about 52,000 clones, about 80% of which are singletons. Specimen: memory CD4+ T cells from blood. Source of these receptors: an adult in good health and CMV-seropositive.

The chain is built from TRBV7-9 and TRBJ2-5; TRBD2 is a possible D gene (6 bases). The CDR3 spans 15 residues. CDR1 is SEHNR, CDR2 FQNEAQ, per germline (reference sequence). V lost 0 bases and J 5 bases, leaving 13 bases between the germline ends. The CDR3 loop reads CASSLALTSAETQYF. The CDR3 DNA reads TGTGCCAGCAGCTTAGCCCTGACTAGTGCGGAGACCCAGTACTTC.

The V call is TRBV5-8, the J call TRBJ1-2, with D possibly being TRBD1 (5 bases). Trimming removed 2 bases from V and 2 bases from J, with 7 bases in between. This CDR3 is 13 amino acids long. The germline V gene encodes CDR1 SGHTS and CDR2 YDEGEE. This CDR3 reads CASSLDRNYGYTF. CDR3 DNA: TGTGCCAGCAGCTTAGACAGAAACTATGGCTACACCTTC.

Written as DNA, the CDR3 is TGTGCCAGCTCAGACCCAGGGGAGACCGGGGAGCTGTTTTTT. It translates to CASSDPGETGELFF. The chain employs TRBV18 and TRBJ2-2; D may be TRBD1 (6 bases). The CDR3 sequence is 14 residues long. The ends were cut back, 5 bases at V and 5 bases at J, with 12 bases in the middle. The germline CDR1 and CDR2 sequences are KGHSH and LQKENI.

The chain combines TRBV7-3 with TRBJ1-4; 9 bases are a match to TRBD1. Germline loops: CDR1 SGHTA, CDR2 FQGTGA. Trimming at V came to 6 bases and at J to 8 bases, leaving 4 bases not matched to a gene. The CDR3 extends over 13 amino acids. The CDR3 here is CASSSGTGEKLFF. CDR3 DNA: TGTGCCAGCAGTTCCGGGACAGGGGAAAAACTGTTTTTT.

The V gene is TRBV6-1, the J gene TRBJ2-7; the D gene is possibly TRBD2 (7 bases). The CDR3 sequence is 15 residues long. V was cut by 5 bases and J by 5 bases, with 19 bases left in between. CDR1 and CDR2 (germline): MNHNS, SASEGT. This chain's CDR3 is CASSPLGGGRDEQYF. CDR3 sequence (DNA): TGTGCCAGCAGTCCACTGGGAGGGGGGCGAGACGAGCAGTACTTC.